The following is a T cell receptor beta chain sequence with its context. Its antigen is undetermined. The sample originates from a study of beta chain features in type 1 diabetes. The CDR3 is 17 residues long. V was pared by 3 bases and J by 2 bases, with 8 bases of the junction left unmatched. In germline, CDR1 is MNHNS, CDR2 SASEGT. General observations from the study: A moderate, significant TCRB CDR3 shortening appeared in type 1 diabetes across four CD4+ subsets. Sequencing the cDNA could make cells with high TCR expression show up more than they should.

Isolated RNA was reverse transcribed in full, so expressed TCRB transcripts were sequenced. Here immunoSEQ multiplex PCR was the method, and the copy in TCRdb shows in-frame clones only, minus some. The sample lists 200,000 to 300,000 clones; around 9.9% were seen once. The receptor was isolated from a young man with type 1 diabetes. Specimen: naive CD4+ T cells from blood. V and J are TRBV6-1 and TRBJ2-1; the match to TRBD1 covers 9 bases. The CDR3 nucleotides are TGTGCCAGCAGTGATGTCCTCCGGGACAGGGCCTACAATGAGCAGTTCTTC. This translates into CASSDVLRDRAYNEQFF.